The present T cell receptor (beta chain) was sequenced within a study of T cells in women clearing cervical HPV infection. Study in general: Donors had HPV16-related CIN3 or worse; 2 had invasive cancer. Blood came at first lesion visit for cases, post-clearance for controls. For cases, blood was sampled a median about 140 days after lesion detection, interquartile range roughly 85 to 220 days.

Regarding this clone: Read sequence stops 3 residues before the CDR3 end, and the germline J gene provides the missing end.

TCRdb's copy holds only in-frame clones and misses some; the assay was immunoSEQ multiplex PCR. The sample totals some 21,000 clones. Trimming removed 9 bases from V and 2 bases from J; junction bases left unmatched: 13. The CDR3 is 16 amino acids. Material for sequencing was blood buffy coat. V usage is TRBV12-3 or TRBV12-4 and J usage is TRBJ2-3; 8 bases agree with TRBD1. The clonotype originates from a woman aged 18 to 69 with a cervical HPV16 infection that either progressed to CIN3+ or cleared (not recorded which). The CDR3 loop reads CASSFEDREDTDTQYF. The part of the CDR3 DNA that was read is TGTGCCAGTTCCTTCGAGGACAGGGAGGACACAGATACG.